This T cell receptor beta chain stems from a study of shared clonotypes between healthy human individuals. General study points: On the whole, naive subsets had larger estimated richness than memory subsets had.

J was trimmed by 7 bases and V by 6 bases; bases with no gene match: 10. The CDR3 totals 15 residues. Germline-derived CDR1 and CDR2 are MNHEY and SVGAGI. The method was immunoSEQ multiplex PCR; TCRdb's version includes in-frame clones alone and lacks a portion of them. The sample has roughly 1,500,000 clones; 95% to 99% are singletons. Comment on this clone: What it binds is not known.

The rearrangement links TRBV6-5 to TRBJ2-7, with 12 bases fitting TRBD1. This receptor was identified in a man younger than 45 in good health. Sequenced: naive CD4+ T cells sorted from blood. As to subset: CD45RA+ positively selected. CDR3 sequence: CASRPTGTGGREQYF. The CDR3 nucleotides read TGTGCCAGCAGGCCCACCGGGACAGGGGGCCGGGAGCAGTACTTC.